These 20 T cell receptor beta chains came from one sample sequenced in a study of T cell responses to AZD1222 COVID-19 vaccine. The protocol was immunoSEQ multiplex PCR, while the TCRdb copy is restricted to in-frame clones and leaves out a portion. In the table there are 100,000 to 120,000 clones, approximately 94% of which are singletons. The sequenced sample was peripheral blood, obtained 28 days after the second AZD1222 dose. The receptors originated from an adult who received the AZD1222 COVID-19 vaccine.

The chain joins TRBV18 to TRBJ2-4; the D gene is possibly TRBD2 (5 bases). The CDR3 length is 14 residues. The germline V and J ends were trimmed by 1 base and 8 bases, with 12 bases remaining between them. Germline V lookup: CDR1 KGHSH, CDR2 LQKENI. As DNA, the CDR3 is TGTGCCAGCTCACCACAAGGGAGTAATGACATTCAGTACTTC. Its protein is CASSPQGSNDIQYF.

This chain connects TRBV4-1 to TRBJ2-1; D unclear. The V and J ends lost 0 bases and 5 bases respectively, with 14 bases between them. Germline-derived CDR1 and CDR2 are MGHRA and YSYEKL. This CDR3 has 16 amino acids. This chain's CDR3 is CASSQEWSTRDNEQFF. In nucleotides, the CDR3 is TGCGCCAGCAGCCAAGAATGGTCCACCCGTGACAATGAGCAGTTCTTC.

The genes are TRBV27 and TRBJ1-1; the D gene is possibly TRBD1 (5 bases). V was cut by 11 bases and J by 2 bases, with 18 bases left in between. The V gene's germline CDR1 is MNHEY and CDR2 SMNVEV (reference sequence). The CDR3 runs to 14 residues. The DNA for the CDR3 is TGTGCCGCAGGGCCGAGGCAGCTAAACACTGAAGCTTTCTTT. It translates to CAAGPRQLNTEAFF.

The V call is TRBV7-8, the J call TRBJ1-5; 8 bases line up with TRBD1. V lost 2 bases and J lost 1; bases outside the gene matches: 19. This CDR3 region has 21 residues. The germline CDR1 and CDR2 sequences are SGHVS and FQNEAQ. This CDR3 reads CASSLSSSPQGAVRSNQPQHF. DNA for the CDR3: TGTGCCAGCAGCTTATCGTCTAGTCCGCAGGGGGCTGTTAGGAGCAATCAGCCCCAGCATTTT.

J is TRBJ2-4 and V is TRBV5-1; TRBD1 matches at 7 bases. Germline CDR1 is SGHRS and CDR2 is YFSETQ. Trimming took 0 bases from V and 4 from J; bases not matched to a gene: 10. CDR3 length: 17 amino acids. In DNA form, the CDR3 reads TGCGCCAGCAGCTTGGGCCGACAGGGAGTATCGAAAAACATTCAGTACTTC. Translated: CASSLGRQGVSKNIQYF.

The V and J genes are TRBV29-1 and TRBJ2-3; a weak D match, TRBD2 (6 bases). In germline, CDR1 is SQVTM, CDR2 ANQGSEA. The CDR3 extends over 15 amino acids. V lost 3 bases and J 0 bases, leaving 13 bases between the germline ends. This chain's CDR3 is CSVDFWGTSTDTQYF. For the CDR3, the DNA is TGCAGCGTTGATTTCTGGGGGACTAGCACAGATACGCAGTATTTT.

V gene TRBV29-1 combines with J gene TRBJ1-5, with D perhaps TRBD1 (6 bases). V was shortened by 4 bases and J by 2 bases, with 12 bases between the two germline ends. The CDR3 has 14 residues. CDR1 SQVTM and CDR2 ANQGSEA come from the germline V gene. CDR3 DNA sequence: TGCAGCGTTGCTAGGGGGGACGGCAATCAGCCCCAGCATTTT. This codes for CSVARGDGNQPQHF.

The chain has TRBV18 and TRBJ1-3, with unresolved D. Trimming cost V 0 bases and J 1 base, with 1 base left between them. Looked up from germline, CDR1 is KGHSH and CDR2 is LQKENI. The CDR3 runs 13 residues. The CDR3 sequence: CASSPPSGNTIYF. CDR3 DNA: TGTGCCAGCTCACCACCATCTGGAAACACCATATATTTT.

The rearrangement uses TRBV19 and TRBJ1-2, with D possibly TRBD1 on 6 matching bases. This CDR3 region has 15 residues. Germline CDR1 LNHDA, CDR2 SQIVND (reference sequence). Trimming pared 7 bases from V and 2 bases from J, leaving 17 bases between. CDR3 protein: CASTLTKGENYGYTF. CDR3 coding DNA: TGTGCCAGTACCCTCACCAAGGGGGAGAACTATGGCTACACCTTC.

This clone was picked up one time. The rearrangement uses TRBV20-1 and TRBJ2-7; 9 nucleotides line up with TRBD1. Germline values: CDR1 DFQATT, CDR2 SNEGSKA (reference sequence). The length of the CDR3 is 13 residues. J lost 1 base, V lost 3 bases, and 1 base had no gene match. CDR3 loop: CSASDRGSYEQYF. CDR3 nucleotides: TGCAGTGCTAGTGACAGGGGGTCCTACGAGCAGTACTTC.

This clone was seen only once. As DNA, the CDR3 is TGCAGTGCTAGTTCCGGTAGGTGGCAGTTCTTC. Protein: CSASSGRWQFF. The chain joins TRBV20-1 to TRBJ2-1; D uncertain. Germline V CDR1 and CDR2: DFQATT, SNEGSKA (reference sequence). V lost 3 bases and J lost 12, with 12 bases in between. This CDR3 has 11 residues.

CDR3 sequence reads: CASSPRPGQGQHYGYTF. The CDR3 DNA reads TGTGCCAGCAGCCCGCGACCGGGACAGGGCCAACACTATGGCTACACCTTC. The chain has TRBV7-8 and TRBJ1-2, with TRBD1 matching 9 bases. The J segment lost 3 bases and the V segment lost 5 bases, leaving 13 bases of the junction unmatched. Per germline, CDR1 SGHVS and CDR2 FQNEAQ. The CDR3 totals 17 residues.

The chain is built from TRBV5-4 and TRBJ2-1; TRBD2 agrees at 8 bases. The CDR3 totals 16 residues. CDR1 is SGHNT and CDR2 is YYREEE in the germline V gene (reference sequence). V dropped 0 bases and J dropped 5; count of bases not matched to a gene: 7. CDR3: CASSLAWSSGHNEQFF. The CDR3 region has the DNA TGTGCCAGCAGCTTGGCCTGGTCTAGCGGGCACAATGAGCAGTTCTTC.

The chain couples TRBV19 to TRBJ1-1, with TRBD1 identical over 9 bases. CDR1 LNHDA and CDR2 SQIVND come from the germline V gene (reference sequence). Trimming took 6 bases from V and 1 from J; bases not matched to a gene: 3. The CDR3 is 14 residues long. The CDR3 sequence is CASSPDRGNTEAFF. The DNA of the CDR3 is TGTGCCAGTAGCCCGGACAGGGGGAACACTGAAGCTTTCTTT.

The CDR3 spells CASSGRQGGYEQYF. CDR3 sequence (DNA): TGTGCCAGCAGCGGCCGACAGGGGGGCTACGAGCAGTACTTC. The rearrangement links TRBV2 to TRBJ2-7, with 9 bases aligning to TRBD1. The CDR3 is 14 amino acids. Per the germline V gene, CDR1 is SNHLY and CDR2 is FYNNEI. Trimming cost V 6 bases and J 3 bases; bases outside gene matches: 6.

V usage is TRBV5-6 and J usage is TRBJ2-1; 10 positions agree with TRBD2. With V trimmed by 0 bases and J by 9 bases, 3 bases remained unmatched. The CDR3 is 14 residues long. Germline CDR1 reads SGHDT; CDR2 reads YYEEEE. For the CDR3, the DNA is TGTGCCAGCAGCTTGGGTCTAGCGGGAGTTGAGCAGTTCTTC. As protein: CASSLGLAGVEQFF.

The rearrangement links TRBV19 to TRBJ1-5; 8 bases align to TRBD1. This CDR3 has 15 amino acids. J gave up 6 bases and V 0 bases, and 4 bases lay outside the gene matches. CDR1 and CDR2 (germline): LNHDA, SQIVND (reference sequence). The CDR3 DNA reads as TGTGCCAGTAGTATAGATCACAGGGGGGTTCAGCCCCAGCATTTT. It specifies CASSIDHRGVQPQHF.

This chain joins TRBV19 and TRBJ2-2; D possibly corresponds to TRBD1 (6 bases). CDR1 is LNHDA, CDR2 SQIVND, per germline (reference sequence). This CDR3 spans 15 amino acids. Trimming pared 7 bases from V and 0 bases from J, leaving 12 bases between. The CDR3 DNA reads TGTGCCAGTACGACTCAGGGGACGAACACCGGGGAGCTGTTTTTT. The encoded protein is CASTTQGTNTGELFF.

The rearrangement uses TRBV2 and TRBJ1-4; weak D call: TRBD1 (5 bases). This CDR3 region has 12 residues. Per the germline V gene, CDR1 is SNHLY and CDR2 is FYNNEI. Trimming took off 7 bases at V and 12 bases at J, with 15 bases between the two ends. Written as DNA, the CDR3 is TGTGCCAGCACCGAAAGGGGAAGGGAACTGTTTTTT. It codes for CASTERGRELFF. Using reference TRBV2 and TRBJ1-4 for the parts outside the CDR3, the full variable domain is EPEVTQTPSHQVTQMGQEVILRCVPISNHLYFYWYRQILGQKVEFLVSFYNNEISEKSEIFDDQFSVERPDGSNFTLKIRSTKLEDSAMYFCASTERGRELFFGSGTQLSVL.

The chain uses TRBV10-3 and TRBJ1-1, with 8 nucleotides matching TRBD1. CDR1 ENHRY and CDR2 SYGVKD come from the germline V gene. V was clipped by 7 bases and J by 1 base; unmatched bases: 5. CDR3 length: 14 residues. The CDR3 nucleotides are TGTGCCATCACCGACGGACAGGGGAACACTGAAGCTTTCTTT. Encoded protein: CAITDGQGNTEAFF.